These 23 T cell receptor beta chains share one sample of origin, sequenced in a study of T cell repertoires in cytomegalovirus infection. TCRdb analysed the reads with MiXCR anew, one entry per CDR3 protein. The sample lists roughly 500,000 distinct CDR3 sequences; roughly 12% were seen once. Source material: PBMCs. These receptors were taken from a human donor in good health (CMV status not recorded). Some clones in this sample may be carry-over from other donors' samples.

The rearrangement joins TRBV29-1 to TRBJ2-7; 8 bases line up with TRBD2. Germline trimming cut 4 bases from V and 4 bases from J; bases unmatched to any gene: 12. CDR1 is SQVTM, CDR2 ANQGSEA, per germline. The CDR3 covers 15 residues. CDR3 loop: CSVGDTGTSGYEQYF. The CDR3 DNA reads TGCAGCGTTGGGGATACCGGGACTAGTGGGTACGAGCAGTACTTC.

This clonotype was detected ten times or more. The gene calls are TRBV7-9 and TRBJ1-1, with D perhaps TRBD1 (5 bases). V dropped 1 base and J dropped 0 bases, with 6 bases sitting between them. The CDR3 has 14 amino acids. The germline gives CDR1 SEHNR, CDR2 FQNEAQ (reference sequence). The CDR3 DNA sequence: TGTGCCAGCAGCTTAGGACAGTTGAACACTGAAGCTTTCTTT. Translated, it gives CASSLGQLNTEAFF.

The rearrangement joins TRBV30 to TRBJ2-2, with 9 bases matching TRBD1. J was trimmed by 4 bases and V by 8 bases; bases with no gene match: 2. The CDR3 spans 12 residues. Germline V gene data show CDR1 as GTSNPN and CDR2 as SVGIG (reference sequence). The CDR3 nucleotides read TGTGCCATGGGACAGGGCACCGGGGAGCTGTTTTTT. This sequence encodes CAMGQGTGELFF.

The sample holds many counts of this clonotype. The chain links TRBV12-3 or TRBV12-4 to TRBJ1-6; a weak D match, TRBD1 (5 bases). The CDR3 sequence is 13 residues long. V was clipped by 8 bases and J by 7 bases, with 12 bases between them. The CDR3 DNA follows: TGTGCCAGCGGCTCTGGGGGGAATTCACCCCTCCACTTT. Translating gives CASGSGGNSPLHF.

J is TRBJ1-2 and V is TRBV9; weak D call: TRBD1 (5 bases). The CDR3 totals 16 residues. Per germline, CDR1 SGDLS and CDR2 YYNGEE. V gave up 0 bases and J gave up 7 bases, with 19 bases separating them. CDR3 coding DNA: TGTGCCAGCAGCGTAGACCCCAATCCTGACAGAAGTGGCTACACCTTC. Protein: CASSVDPNPDRSGYTF.

At least ten counts were recorded for this clonotype. This chain uses TRBV10-3 with TRBJ2-1; D call uncertain. Germline CDR1 is ENHRY and CDR2 is SYGVKD. The CDR3 length is 14 residues. V gave up 4 bases and J gave up 7 bases, with 14 bases separating them. CDR3 region: CAISVTTPLNEQFF. CDR3 sequence (DNA): TGTGCCATCAGTGTTACGACACCTTTGAATGAGCAGTTCTTC.

This clonotype appeared a few times. V usage is TRBV9 and J usage is TRBJ2-7; D possibly corresponds to TRBD2 (5 bases). This CDR3 is 14 amino acids long. V lost 0 bases to trimming and J lost 3 bases, with 10 bases between them. Looked up from germline, CDR1 is SGDLS and CDR2 is YYNGEE. Here the CDR3 DNA reads TGTGCCAGCAGCGTAGTGGGAGCGCTCTACGAGCAGTACTTC. This sequence encodes CASSVVGALYEQYF. Supplemented by reference TRBV9 and TRBJ2-7, the full variable domain reads DSGVTQTPKHLITATGQRVTLRCSPRSGDLSVYWYQQSLDQGLQFLIQYYNGEERAKGNILERFSAQQFPDLHSELNLSSLELGDSALYFCASSVVGALYEQYFGPGTRLTVT.

This clonotype was picked up a small number of times. The chain recombines TRBV9 with TRBJ2-1; D might be TRBD2 (5 bases). CDR1 and CDR2 (germline): SGDLS, YYNGEE. The CDR3 covers 16 residues. V dropped 0 bases and J dropped 2 bases, with 12 bases sitting between them. The CDR3 DNA sequence: TGTGCCAGCAGCGTAGCCATACGGGGAGCCTACAATGAGCAGTTCTTC. Translation gives CASSVAIRGAYNEQFF.

This clonotype has a count of ten or more. The genes are TRBV7-8 and TRBJ1-6; TRBD1 agrees at 7 bases. The CDR3 runs to 14 residues. Trimming cost V 5 bases and J 7 bases; bases outside gene matches: 5. The germline V gene encodes CDR1 SGHVS and CDR2 FQNEAQ. The DNA of the CDR3 is TGTGCCAGCAGCCAGGGACAGCGGAATTCACCCCTCCACTTT. It specifies CASSQGQRNSPLHF.

The rearrangement uses TRBV20-1 and TRBJ2-6, with D perhaps assigned TRBD1 or TRBD2 (6 bases each). Germline V gives CDR1 DFQATT, CDR2 SNEGSKA (reference sequence). The CDR3 extends over 15 amino acids. The V end was cut by 1 base, the J end by 7 bases, with 14 bases between. CDR3: CSARAGGLGANVLTF. CDR3 nucleotides: TGCAGTGCTAGAGCCGGGGGCCTAGGAGCCAACGTCCTGACTTTC.

Many counts were recorded for this clonotype. The chain recombines TRBV6-1 with TRBJ1-2, with D maybe TRBD1 (5 bases). From germline, CDR1 is MNHNS and CDR2 SASEGT. Deletions cut 4 bases from V and 1 base from J, with 13 bases between. The CDR3 extends over 15 amino acids. The CDR3 nucleotides are TGTGCCAGCAGTGCCCCAGGGATTGGTAACTATGGCTACACCTTC. This encodes CASSAPGIGNYGYTF.

This clonotype has more than one count but fewer than ten. V gene TRBV5-1 combines with J gene TRBJ1-5; TRBD1 might be the D (5 bases). Germline CDR1 SGHRS, CDR2 YFSETQ. The CDR3 loop spans 16 amino acids. The V end lost 0 bases, the J end lost 4 bases, and 14 bases lay between the germline ends. The CDR3 is CASSLGEGAGNQPQHF. The CDR3 DNA reads TGCGCCAGCAGCTTGGGGGAAGGGGCTGGAAATCAGCCCCAGCATTTT.

This clonotype was seen at least ten times. The V call is TRBV4-2, the J call TRBJ2-3; tentatively, D is TRBD2 (5 bases). Trimming took 5 bases from V and 4 from J, leaving 13 bases between them. The germline CDR1 and CDR2 sequences are LGHNA and YNFKEQ. This CDR3 is 14 amino acids long. The CDR3 sequence: CASSKRELPDTQYF. The CDR3 nucleotides read TGTGCCAGCAGCAAGAGGGAACTACCAGATACGCAGTATTTT.

In its sample, this clonotype was seen a few times. The chain joins TRBV7-6 to TRBJ1-1; D remains unclear. V was cut by 1 base and J by 0 bases, with 12 bases left in between. This CDR3 region has 16 residues. Germline V gene sequence: CDR1 SGHVS, CDR2 FNYEAQ. This CDR3 reads CASSLGTRNLNTEAFF. The CDR3, as DNA: TGTGCCAGCAGCTTAGGGACCCGGAACCTGAACACTGAAGCTTTCTTT.

A few counts support this clonotype. CDR3 nucleotide sequence: TGTGCCACGGTGGGGATCGGGAACACCGGGGAGCTGTTTTTT. Amino acids: CATVGIGNTGELFF. The chain links TRBV7-9 to TRBJ2-2; D remains ambiguous. Germline V lookup: CDR1 SEHNR, CDR2 FQNEAQ (reference sequence). The CDR3 covers 14 residues. Trimming left V 10 bases short and J 1 base short, with 13 bases between.

This clonotype was observed many times. The chain combines TRBV15 with TRBJ1-2; 8 bases are shared with TRBD1. Germline loops: CDR1 LNHNV, CDR2 YYDKDF (reference sequence). The CDR3 extends over 15 amino acids. Trimming cost V 5 bases and J 7 bases; bases outside gene matches: 12. CDR3 amino acids: CATSGYSRGQGGYTF. CDR3 nucleotides: TGTGCCACCAGCGGGTATAGCAGGGGGCAGGGTGGCTACACCTTC. Full variable domain (rest looked up from reference TRBV15 and TRBJ1-2): DAMVIQNPRYQVTQFGKPVTLSCSQTLNHNVMYWYQQKSSQAPKLLFHYYDKDFNNEADTPDNFQSRRPNTSFCFLDIRSPGLGDTAMYLCATSGYSRGQGGYTFGSGTRLTVV.

Ten or more counts support this clonotype. The chain links TRBV12-5 to TRBJ1-5; 10 bases line up with TRBD1. The CDR3 is 11 residues long. Trimming at V came to 6 bases and at J to 13 bases, leaving 3 bases not matched to a gene. Germline CDR1 LGHNT, CDR2 FRNRAP. CDR3: CASGPGQGQHF. For the CDR3, the DNA is TGTGCTAGTGGCCCGGGACAGGGGCAGCATTTT.

A remark on this clonotype: It is likely a read error, because the conserved phenylalanine at the end of the CDR3 is missing. This chain links TRBV29-1 with TRBJ1-5; D gene uncertain. CDR1 and CDR2 from the germline V gene are SQVTM and ANQGSEA. Trimming stripped 4 bases from V and 6 bases from J, with 13 bases between. The CDR3 contains 13 residues. The CDR3, as DNA: TGCAGCGTTGTAAGGGAACTGAGTCAGCCCCAGCATTAT. It is translated as CSVVRELSQPQHY.

At least ten counts were recorded for this clonotype. This chain links TRBV6-5 with TRBJ1-5; D unclear. V was pared by 4 bases and J by 6 bases, with 10 bases between. From germline, CDR1 is MNHEY and CDR2 SVGAGI. CDR3 length equals 13 residues. In DNA, the CDR3 is TGTGCCAGCAGTTTTCGGTTGGGTCAGCCCCAGCATTTT. Translating it yields CASSFRLGQPQHF.

This clonotype was found many times. The V and J genes are TRBV7-9 and TRBJ2-3; maybe TRBD1 (6 bases). The CDR3 is made up of 13 amino acids. Trimming left V 9 bases short and J 2 bases short, with 12 bases between. CDR1 and CDR2 (germline): SEHNR, FQNEAQ (reference sequence). CDR3 amino acids: CASGGTNTDTQYF. The CDR3 coding sequence is TGTGCCAGTGGGGGCACTAACACAGATACGCAGTATTTT.

This clonotype appeared many times. This chain connects TRBV7-2 to TRBJ2-7; D is possibly TRBD1 or TRBD2 (6 bases each). Germline loops: CDR1 SGHTA, CDR2 FQGNSA. The CDR3 spans 15 residues. Trimming took off 2 bases at V and 5 bases at J, with 16 bases between the two ends. Written as DNA, the CDR3 is TGTGCCAGCAGCTTACAGGGGAGGAGAGGGCACGAGCAGTACTTC. It specifies CASSLQGRRGHEQYF.

The V and J genes are TRBV7-2 and TRBJ2-1; D is unresolved. Trimming removed 8 bases from V and 10 bases from J, with 15 bases in between. The CDR3 is 12 amino acids. Germline CDR1 and CDR2: SGHTA and FQGNSA. The CDR3 sequence is CASLTGTLEQFF. CDR3 coding DNA: TGTGCCAGCTTAACCGGAACACTCGAGCAGTTCTTC.

In this sample, this clonotype turned up many times. J is TRBJ1-5 and V is TRBV27; no reliable D call. The germline V gene has CDR1 MNHEY and CDR2 SMNVEV (reference sequence). This CDR3 is built from 14 residues. V lost 4 bases and J lost 4, with 11 bases in between. Here the CDR3 DNA reads TGTGCCAGCAGTTCCATCCAAGGGAATCAGCCCCAGCATTTT. Protein product: CASSSIQGNQPQHF.